This TCR beta chain derives from a study of vaccination effects on CD4 cells after COVID-19. Generated by immunoSEQ multiplex PCR, the TCRdb table keeps only in-frame clones and is missing some. Of 27,000 or so clones in the sample, roughly two thirds were seen once. As concerns this clone: Antigen unknown.

Peptide-pool stimulation followed by sequencing identified expanded antigen-specific CD4+ clonotypes in the ViraFEST assay. Culturing for about ten days preceded CD4+ T cell isolation. Each vaccine recipient was nucleocapsid antibody negative and had no prior SARS-CoV-2 infection. The sequence came from a human donor who received a COVID-19 vaccine. Sequencing was performed on CD4+ T cells from PBMCs cultured with SARS-CoV-2 spike peptides, taken before COVID-19 vaccination.

The CDR3 region has the DNA TGTGCCAGCAGCTTGTCCCAGGGCGTCTCTGGAAACACCATATATTTT. It translates to CASSLSQGVSGNTIYF. The chain couples TRBV5-5 to TRBJ1-3; D may be TRBD1 (5 bases). Germline V lookup: CDR1 SGHKS, CDR2 YYEKEE (reference sequence). The V and J ends lost 1 base and 0 bases respectively, with 11 bases between them. CDR3 length: 16 amino acids.